This T cell receptor beta chain comes out of a study of T cells expressing NK-cell markers (dated by TCRdb to about 2020). Turning to the overall study: Three sorted T-cell subsets (CD3+CD56+NKG2C+, CD3+CD56+NKG2C- and CD3+CD56-NKG2C+) from fewer than 10 donors had their TCR beta-chain repertoires profiled. The eight sequenced donors were randomly selected healthy volunteers, three men and five women. The libraries were sequenced on Illumina HiSeq 2000/2500, MiSeq or NextSeq, producing 2 x 150 bp reads. Among the eight sequenced donors, only one was HCMV-seronegative, while the other seven were HCMV-seropositive. The investigation overall reported the following: Those dominant clonotypes were again the most abundant among CD3+CD56-NKG2C+ cells in four donors, at roughly 28.3-60.1%. Whether the expanded NKG2C-expressing T cell clones were specific for HCMV antigens was left unclear. In a handful of donors, the dominant CD3+CD56+NKG2C+ clonotypes were among the top 10 CD8+ clonotypes and accounted for 1.0-7.0% of CD8+ T cells.

Worth noting for this clonotype: This clone's antigen is unknown.

A commercial ELISA kit detecting HCMV-specific IgG in serum was used to determine HCMV serostatus. Ficoll density gradient centrifugation was used to isolate peripheral blood mononuclear cells from blood. For sequencing, an Illumina HiSeq 2000 was employed. TCR beta cDNA libraries were made by 5'RACE template switching that added a universal primer site and unique molecular identifiers. cDNA synthesis was primed from the TCR beta constant segment, followed by two successive PCR amplification steps. Per the source publication's procedure: Reads were demultiplexed and grouped by UMI with MIGEC, and clonotypes were assembled and quantified with MiTCR. To exclude erroneous sequences, only TCR cDNA sequences supported by at least two reads were retained. The tcR package was used for downstream repertoire analysis, and clonotypes were matched across fractions by CDR3 nucleotide sequence plus V segment. VDJmatch was used to annotate antigen specificity against VDJdb, with one amino acid substitution allowed in CDR3. Based on TCRdb reprocessing of the reads, there is one entry per CDR3 protein sequence, and DNA is missing. The V and J calls come from TCRdb's annotation, not from the publication. The table for this sample lists about 160,000 distinct CDR3 sequences. The top ten clones comprise 15% to 20% of the sample.

Counted from cysteine to phenylalanine, this CDR3 has 15 amino acids. This entry has no DNA. The germline V gene (reference sequence) supplies CDR1 MNHEY and CDR2 SMNVEV. The chain is made from TRBV27 and TRBJ2-2; TCRdb outputs TRBD2, but without DNA this stays unchecked. The sequencing input was blood T cells: a sorted CD56 or NKG2C T cell subset, CD4+ or CD8+ T cells, or bulk PBMC T cells (not recorded which). This receptor was taken from a woman between 18 and 69 years old in good health. The CDR3 has the sequence CASSKLAGGTGELFF.